The clone carrying this TCR beta chain turned up a few times. These data are taken from a study of early T cells in non-severe SARS-CoV-2 infection. V was trimmed by 4 bases and J by 7 bases, leaving 17 bases between them. This CDR3 is built from 15 residues. The germline CDR1 and CDR2 sequences are GTSNPN and SVGIG (reference sequence). Attached unique molecular identifiers marked individual cDNA molecules. TCRdb processed the 5' RACE reads anew with MiXCR; each CDR3 protein has one entry. The sample lists 50,000 to 60,000 distinct CDR3 sequences; roughly a tenth were seen once. The sequenced sample was whole blood. This clonotype was obtained from an adult who was a healthcare worker with PCR-confirmed SARS-CoV-2 infection or an uninfected control (not recorded which). This chain joins TRBV30 and TRBJ1-6; D possibly corresponds to TRBD1 (5 bases). In DNA, the CDR3 is TGTGCCTGGAAAACAACCGGGACCGCGAATTCACCCCTCCACTTT. Translating gives CAWKTTGTANSPLHF.